The clone carrying this TCR beta chain has ten or more counts. The entry originates in a study of regulatory T cells in long-lasting Graves disease. V was shortened by 6 bases and J by 1 base, with 12 bases between the two germline ends. The CDR3 totals 14 residues. Germline V gene sequence: CDR1 MDHEN, CDR2 SYDVKM. Arm-PCR of CDR3 regions and iRepertoire HTBI primers were the basis on which TCR beta libraries were built. MiXCR, run by TCRdb on the multiplex PCR reads, gives a single entry per CDR3 protein. The sample lists about 290,000 distinct CDR3 sequences, around a fifth seen once, with roughly three fifths in the top ten. Time point denoted: persistent/refractory GD, antithyroid drugs over 5 years with positive TRAb. There was RNA extracted from PBMCs, and the TCR library was made from it.

The chain couples TRBV28 to TRBJ1-2; D gene uncertain. This clonotype was obtained from a female donor with Graves disease. The sequences come from peripheral blood mononuclear cells (PBMCs), collected when the disease was refractory, from a patient treated with antithyroid drugs. CDR3 bases: TGTGCCAGCAGCCCGGAATTTCTTAACTATGGCTACACCTTC. It encodes CASSPEFLNYGYTF.